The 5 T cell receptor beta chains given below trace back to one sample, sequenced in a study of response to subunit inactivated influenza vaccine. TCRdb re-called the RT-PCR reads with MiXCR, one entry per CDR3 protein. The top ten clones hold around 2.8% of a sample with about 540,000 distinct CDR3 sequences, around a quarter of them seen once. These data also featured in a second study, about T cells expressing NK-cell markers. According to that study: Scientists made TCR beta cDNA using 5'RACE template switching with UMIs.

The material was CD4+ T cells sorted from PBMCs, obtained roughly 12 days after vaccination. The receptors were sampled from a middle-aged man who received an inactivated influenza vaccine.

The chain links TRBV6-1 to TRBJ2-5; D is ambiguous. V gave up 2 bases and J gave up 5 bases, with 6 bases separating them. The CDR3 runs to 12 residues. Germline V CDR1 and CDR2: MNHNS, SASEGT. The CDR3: CASSESRETQYF. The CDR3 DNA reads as TGTGCCAGCAGTGAATCTCGCGAGACCCAGTACTTC.

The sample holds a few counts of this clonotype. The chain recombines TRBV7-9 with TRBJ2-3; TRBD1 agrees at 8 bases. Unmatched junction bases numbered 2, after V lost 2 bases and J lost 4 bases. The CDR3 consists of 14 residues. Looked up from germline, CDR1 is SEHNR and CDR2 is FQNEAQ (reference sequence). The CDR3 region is CASSLRQGSDTQYF. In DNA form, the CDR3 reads TGTGCCAGCAGCTTAAGACAGGGGTCAGATACGCAGTATTTT. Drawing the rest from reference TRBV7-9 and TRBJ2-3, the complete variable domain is DTGVSQNPRHKITKRGQNVTFRCDPISEHNRLYWYRQTLGQGPEFLTYFQNEAQLEKSRLLSDRFSAERPKGSFSTLEIQRTEQGDSAMYLCASSLRQGSDTQYFGPGTRLTVL.

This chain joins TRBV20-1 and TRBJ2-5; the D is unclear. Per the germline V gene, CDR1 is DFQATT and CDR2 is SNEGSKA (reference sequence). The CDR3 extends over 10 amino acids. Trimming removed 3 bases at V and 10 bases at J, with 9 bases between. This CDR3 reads CSASREVQYF. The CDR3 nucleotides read TGCAGTGCTAGCCGAGAGGTCCAGTACTTC.

CDR3 loop: CATSMSLAVSYEQYF. DNA for the CDR3: TGTGCCACCAGCATGTCTTTAGCGGTTTCCTACGAGCAGTACTTC. The rearrangement links TRBV15 to TRBJ2-7, with D possibly matching TRBD2 (6 bases). In germline, CDR1 is LNHNV, CDR2 YYDKDF (reference sequence). Trimming took 4 bases from V and 1 from J, leaving 14 bases between them. This CDR3 has 15 amino acids.

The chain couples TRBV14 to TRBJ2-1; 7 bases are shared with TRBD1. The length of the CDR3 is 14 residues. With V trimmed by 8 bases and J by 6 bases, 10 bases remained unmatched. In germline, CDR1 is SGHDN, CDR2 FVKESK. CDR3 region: CASESSGTVNEQFF. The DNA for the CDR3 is TGTGCCAGCGAATCCTCCGGGACAGTCAATGAGCAGTTCTTC.